These T cell receptor beta chains were read from a single sample in a study of T-cell reconstitution after alpha-beta-depleted transplantation in children. TCRdb redid the calling of the PCR reads with MiXCR, one entry per CDR3 protein. The top ten hold over 5.5% of the sample, which has about 460,000 distinct CDR3 sequences, around 12% seen once. The sequenced sample was PBMCs from the stem cell graft donor, obtained from the stem cell graft. The source is a human donor who donated a stem cell graft to a child with combined immunodeficiency. CDR3s include the opening cysteine and the closing phenylalanine or tryptophan. The D gene is left open where the match is weak. Clone size appears in some rows only: once, few, many, or a class for an expanded clone.

d_call,cdr3_length,v_call,j_call,clone_size,cdr3_nt,cdr3_aa
-,14,TRBV7-8,TRBJ2-5,many,TGTGCCAGCAGCTTAGGGGCTTCTTCGGAGACCCAGTACTTC,CASSLGASSETQYF
TRBD2,15,TRBV2,TRBJ2-1,-,TGTGCCAGCAGTGTTGAGCAAAGACGGGGGGATGAGCAGTTCTTC,CASSVEQRRGDEQFF
TRBD1,18,TRBV20-1,TRBJ1-4,-,TGCAGTGCTAGAGTTGGAGGGACAGGGATTTATTCTAATGAAAAACTGTTTTTT,CSARVGGTGIYSNEKLFF
TRBD1,16,TRBV5-1,TRBJ2-5,many,TGCGCCAGCAGCTTGGCCGGGACAGGGGGCCAAGAGACCCAGTACTTC,CASSLAGTGGQETQYF
TRBD2,14,TRBV5-5,TRBJ2-2,-,TGTGCCAGCAGCTTTCGACTAGCGGGCGGGGAGCTGTTTTTT,CASSFRLAGGELFF
TRBD1,14,TRBV20-1,TRBJ1-1,many,TGCAGTGCTAGTTCCCCGACAGGGGCAACTGAAGCTTTCTTT,CSASSPTGATEAFF
-,15,TRBV6-5,TRBJ2-7,few,TGTGCCAGCAGTCGCTCGACGCGAGGTACCTACGAGCAGTACTTC,CASSRSTRGTYEQYF
-,13,TRBV6-2/TRBV6-3,TRBJ2-2,-,TGTGCCAGCAGTTACTCAGGGCTCCGGGAGCTGTTTTTT,CASSYSGLRELFF
-,11,TRBV12-3/TRBV12-4,TRBJ1-1,many,TGTGCCAGCAGTTTCGGCGTTGAGGCTTTCTTT,CASSFGVEAFF
TRBD2,15,TRBV12-3/TRBV12-4,TRBJ2-2,few,TGTGCCAGCAGCCGGAGACTAGCGACCACCGGGGAGCTGTTTTTT,CASSRRLATTGELFF
TRBD2,15,TRBV11-2,TRBJ2-3,many,TGTGCCAGCAGCTTGCGGGGGGCGGGCGCAGATACGCAGTATTTT,CASSLRGAGADTQYF
-,15,TRBV15,TRBJ2-1,-,TGTGCCACCAGCAGAGAGCGACCCTCCTACAATGAGCAGTTCTTC,CATSRERPSYNEQFF
-,15,TRBV21-1,TRBJ2-5,-,TGTGCCAGCTTCCCGGCTGCTAGCGCGCAAGAGACCCAGTACTTC,CASFPAASAQETQYF
TRBD1,17,TRBV20-1,TRBJ1-5,-,TGCAGTGCTAGAGCTTTAGGGACAGGGAACTTCCATCAGCCCCAGCATTTT,CSARALGTGNFHQPQHF
TRBD1,12,TRBV6-5,TRBJ2-7,-,TGTGCCAGCAGGGACAGGTCGGACGAGCAGTACTTC,CASRDRSDEQYF
-,15,TRBV6-2/TRBV6-3,TRBJ2-7,-,TGTGCCAGCAGTCCCAGGGCGATCCACTCCTACGAGCAGTACTTC,CASSPRAIHSYEQYF
TRBD1,16,TRBV12-3/TRBV12-4,TRBJ2-1,-,TGTGCCAGCAGTTGGGGGACAGGGGGCTTTATAAATGAGCAGTTCTTC,CASSWGTGGFINEQFF
-,15,TRBV5-1,TRBJ2-7,-,TGCGCCAGCAGCTTGCAGGGCCCTCCTTCCTACGAGCAGTACTTC,CASSLQGPPSYEQYF
-,12,TRBV12-3/TRBV12-4,TRBJ2-7,many,TGTGCCAGCAGTTTCTCGTCAGGCCCGACGTACTTC,CASSFSSGPTYF
TRBD1,16,TRBV5-5,TRBJ2-2,many,TGTGCCAGCAGGCGAAGGGACAGGGTTGGCACCGGGGAGCTGTTTTTT,CASRRRDRVGTGELFF
-,14,TRBV12-3/TRBV12-4,TRBJ2-4,many,TGTGCCAGCAGTTTAGGTCCGGGGGCGAACATTCAGTACTTC,CASSLGPGANIQYF
-,15,TRBV6-1,TRBJ1-4,-,TGTGCCAGCAGTGATTCGGGGGCTCGAGGTGAAAAACTGTTTTTT,CASSDSGARGEKLFF
-,16,TRBV11-2,TRBJ2-3,few,TGTGCCAGCAGCGTGGATCGCGCTCCCATCACAGATACGCAGTATTTT,CASSVDRAPITDTQYF
-,15,TRBV3-1,TRBJ2-2,many,TGTGCCAGCAGCCAAGGGCAGGAGAACACCGGGGAGCTGTTTTTT,CASSQGQENTGELFF
-,9,TRBV20-1,TRBJ2-1,-,TGCAGTGAGGGGCATGAGCAGTTCTTC,CSEGHEQFF
-,8,TRBV29-1,TRBJ2-3,many,TGCAGCGCAGATACGCAGTATTTT,CSADTQYF
TRBD2,21,TRBV4-1,TRBJ2-1,few,TGCGCCAGCAGCACACGAAGGCCCTCTAGCGGGGGACTTTCCAAATACAATGAGCAGTTCTTC,CASSTRRPSSGGLSKYNEQFF
-,16,TRBV24-1,TRBJ2-7,-,TGTGCCACCAGTGATTTAATACAGGGCAGCTCCTACGAGCAGTACTTC,CATSDLIQGSSYEQYF
-,14,TRBV12-3/TRBV12-4,TRBJ1-2,few,TGTGCCAGCATACGGTCAGGCGGGCGCTATGGCTACACCTTC,CASIRSGGRYGYTF
TRBD2,13,TRBV12-3/TRBV12-4,TRBJ2-1,many,TGTGCCAGCAGTCACGGACTAGCGGGAGAGCAGTTCTTC,CASSHGLAGEQFF
-,14,TRBV7-2,TRBJ1-5,few,TGTGCCAGCAGCTTAGCGACGGTGGGTCAGCCCCAGCATTTT,CASSLATVGQPQHF
-,15,TRBV7-2,TRBJ2-1,-,TGTGCCAGCAGCCCCGCTCAGTTGCTTATAGATGAGCAGTTCTTC,CASSPAQLLIDEQFF
-,16,TRBV7-2,TRBJ1-4,few,TGTGCCAGCAGGCCGGTTTCCGGGAACCCAAATGAAAAACTGTTTTTT,CASRPVSGNPNEKLFF
TRBD2,14,TRBV6-1,TRBJ2-7,-,TGTGCCAGCAGTCCTAGCGGGAGTCTCTACGAGCAGTACTTC,CASSPSGSLYEQYF
TRBD1,15,TRBV25-1,TRBJ1-4,few,TGTGCCAGCAGTGAATCGGGACAGCCTATTGAAAAACTGTTTTTT,CASSESGQPIEKLFF
-,14,TRBV18,TRBJ2-5,-,TGTGCCAGCTCAAGGGCGGGGACGGAAGAGACCCAGTACTTC,CASSRAGTEETQYF
-,14,TRBV3-1,TRBJ1-5,few,TGTGCCAGCAGCCAAGTTAGTGGCAATCAGCCCCAGCATTTT,CASSQVSGNQPQHF
-,14,TRBV7-9,TRBJ2-7,-,TGTGCCAGCAGCAATCGGGCAGAATCCTACGAGCAGTACTTC,CASSNRAESYEQYF
TRBD2,16,TRBV20-1,TRBJ2-1,few,TGCAGTGCTAGACTCCGACTAGCGGCCAAAGGGAATGAGCAGTTCTTC,CSARLRLAAKGNEQFF
-,15,TRBV7-3,TRBJ2-7,-,TGTGCCAGCAGCTTAATCGGCGAGGGGGGCTACGAGCAGTACTTC,CASSLIGEGGYEQYF
-,15,TRBV11-2,TRBJ1-5,few,TGTGCCAGCAGCTTAGAATACAGTTCTCGTCAGCCCCAGCATTTT,CASSLEYSSRQPQHF
TRBD1,14,TRBV12-3/TRBV12-4,TRBJ2-7,many,TGTGCCAGCAGTTTACCAGGGGGCAATGGGAGGCAGTACTTC,CASSLPGGNGRQYF
-,13,TRBV20-1,TRBJ1-1,few,TGCAGTGCTAGAGAGGGGTTCGGCACTGAAGCTTTCTTT,CSAREGFGTEAFF
-,13,TRBV10-3,TRBJ1-2,-,TGTGCCATCAGTGACTTGGGTGGCTATGGCTACACCTTC,CAISDLGGYGYTF
TRBD2,19,TRBV4-2,TRBJ2-1,few,TGTGCCAGCAGCCAAGTTAAACTAGCGGGTCTCAGCTCCTACAATGAGCAGTTCTTC,CASSQVKLAGLSSYNEQFF